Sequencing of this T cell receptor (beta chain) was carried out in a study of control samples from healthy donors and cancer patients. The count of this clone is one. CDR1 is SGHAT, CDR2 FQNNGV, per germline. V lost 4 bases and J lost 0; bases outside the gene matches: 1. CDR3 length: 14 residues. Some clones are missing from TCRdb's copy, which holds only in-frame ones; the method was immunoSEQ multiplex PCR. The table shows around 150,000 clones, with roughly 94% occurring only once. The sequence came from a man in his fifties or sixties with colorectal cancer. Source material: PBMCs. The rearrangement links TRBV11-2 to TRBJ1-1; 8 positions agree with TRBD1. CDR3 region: CASSWTGLNTEAFF. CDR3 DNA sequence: TGTGCCAGCAGCTGGACAGGGCTGAACACTGAAGCTTTCTTT.